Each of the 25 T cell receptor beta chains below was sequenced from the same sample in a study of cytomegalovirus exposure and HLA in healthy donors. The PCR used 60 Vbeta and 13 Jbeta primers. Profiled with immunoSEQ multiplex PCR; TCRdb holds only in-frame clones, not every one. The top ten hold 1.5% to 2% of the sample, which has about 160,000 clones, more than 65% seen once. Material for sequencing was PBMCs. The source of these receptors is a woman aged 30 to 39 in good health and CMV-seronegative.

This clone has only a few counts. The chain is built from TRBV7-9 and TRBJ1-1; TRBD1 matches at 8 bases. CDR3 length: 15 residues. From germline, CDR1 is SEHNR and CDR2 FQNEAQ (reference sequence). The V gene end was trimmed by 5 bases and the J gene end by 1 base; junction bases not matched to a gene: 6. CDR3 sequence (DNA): TGTGCCAGCAGCCTGTGGACAGGGTCGAACACTGAAGCTTTCTTT. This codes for CASSLWTGSNTEAFF.

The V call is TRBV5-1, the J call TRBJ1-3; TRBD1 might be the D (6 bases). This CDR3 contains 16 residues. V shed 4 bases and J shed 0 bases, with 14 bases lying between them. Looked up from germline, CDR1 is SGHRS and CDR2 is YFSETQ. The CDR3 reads CASSPRTDSSGNTIYF. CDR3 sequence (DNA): TGCGCCAGCAGCCCCAGGACAGACAGCTCTGGAAACACCATATATTTT.

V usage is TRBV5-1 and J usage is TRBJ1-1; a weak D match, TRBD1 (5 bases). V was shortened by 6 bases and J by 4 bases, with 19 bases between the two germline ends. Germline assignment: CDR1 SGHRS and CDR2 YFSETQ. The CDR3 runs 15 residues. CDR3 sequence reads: CASTLKDTGSTEAFF. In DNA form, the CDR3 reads TGCGCCAGCACCCTTAAGGACACCGGGAGCACTGAAGCTTTCTTT.

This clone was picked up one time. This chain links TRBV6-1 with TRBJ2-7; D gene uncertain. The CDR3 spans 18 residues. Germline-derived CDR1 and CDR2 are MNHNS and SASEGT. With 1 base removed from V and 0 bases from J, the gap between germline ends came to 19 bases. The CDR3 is CASSEVRLATRTSYEQYF. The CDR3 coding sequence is TGTGCCAGCAGTGAAGTACGTCTCGCTACCCGCACCTCCTACGAGCAGTACTTC.

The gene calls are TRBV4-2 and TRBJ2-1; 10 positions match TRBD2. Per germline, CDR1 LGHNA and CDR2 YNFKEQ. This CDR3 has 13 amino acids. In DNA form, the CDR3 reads TGTGCTAGCGGGGGGAGCTCCTACAATGAGCAGTTCTTC. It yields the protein CASGGSSYNEQFF.

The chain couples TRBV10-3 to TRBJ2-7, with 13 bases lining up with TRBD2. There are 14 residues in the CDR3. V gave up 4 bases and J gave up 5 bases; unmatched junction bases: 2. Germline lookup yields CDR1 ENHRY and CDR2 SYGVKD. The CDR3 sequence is CAISGTSGGHEQYF. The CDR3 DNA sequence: TGTGCCATCAGTGGGACTAGCGGGGGTCACGAGCAGTACTTC.

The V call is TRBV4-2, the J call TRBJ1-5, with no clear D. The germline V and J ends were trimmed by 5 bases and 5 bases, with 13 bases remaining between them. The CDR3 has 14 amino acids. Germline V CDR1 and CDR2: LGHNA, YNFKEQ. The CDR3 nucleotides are TGTGCCAGCAGCGCGGGGAGGGTTGATCAGCCCCAGCATTTT. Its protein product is CASSAGRVDQPQHF.

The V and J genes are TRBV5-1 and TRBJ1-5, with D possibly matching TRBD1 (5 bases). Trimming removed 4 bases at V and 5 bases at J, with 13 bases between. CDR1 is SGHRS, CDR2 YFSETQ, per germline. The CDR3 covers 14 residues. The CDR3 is CASSLGTSDQPQHF. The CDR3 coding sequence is TGCGCCAGCAGCCTAGGGACTTCAGATCAGCCCCAGCATTTT.

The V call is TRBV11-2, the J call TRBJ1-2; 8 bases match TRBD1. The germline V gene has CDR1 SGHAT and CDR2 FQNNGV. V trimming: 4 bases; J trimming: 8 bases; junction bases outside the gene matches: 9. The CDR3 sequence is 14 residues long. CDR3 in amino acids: CASSSPRTGIGYTF. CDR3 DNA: TGTGCCAGCAGCTCCCCCAGGACAGGGATCGGCTACACCTTC.

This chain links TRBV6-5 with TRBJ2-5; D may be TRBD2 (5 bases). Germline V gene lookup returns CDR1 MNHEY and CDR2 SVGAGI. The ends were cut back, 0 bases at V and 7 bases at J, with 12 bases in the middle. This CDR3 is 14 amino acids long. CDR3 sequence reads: CASSYSRLEGTQYF. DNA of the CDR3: TGTGCCAGCAGTTACTCGAGGCTAGAGGGGACCCAGTACTTC.

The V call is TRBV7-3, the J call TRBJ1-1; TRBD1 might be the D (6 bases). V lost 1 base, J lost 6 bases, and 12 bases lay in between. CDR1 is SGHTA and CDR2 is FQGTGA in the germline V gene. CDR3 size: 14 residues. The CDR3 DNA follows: TGTGCCAGCAGCTTAAATGGCAGGGGAGCTGAAGCTTTCTTT. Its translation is CASSLNGRGAEAFF.

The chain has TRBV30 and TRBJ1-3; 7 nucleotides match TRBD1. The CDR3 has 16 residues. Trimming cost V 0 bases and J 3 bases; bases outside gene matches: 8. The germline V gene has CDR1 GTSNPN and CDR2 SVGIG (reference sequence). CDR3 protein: CAWSVNRGLVGNTIYF. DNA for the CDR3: TGTGCCTGGAGTGTTAACAGGGGTCTGGTTGGAAACACCATATATTTT.

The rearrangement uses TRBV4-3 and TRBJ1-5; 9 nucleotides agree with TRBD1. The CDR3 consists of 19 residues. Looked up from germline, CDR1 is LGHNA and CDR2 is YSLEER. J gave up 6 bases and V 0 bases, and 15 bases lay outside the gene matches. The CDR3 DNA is TGCGCCAGCAGCCAAGACGTCAATCGAGACAGGGGGGACGGTCAGCCCCAGCATTTT. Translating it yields CASSQDVNRDRGDGQPQHF.

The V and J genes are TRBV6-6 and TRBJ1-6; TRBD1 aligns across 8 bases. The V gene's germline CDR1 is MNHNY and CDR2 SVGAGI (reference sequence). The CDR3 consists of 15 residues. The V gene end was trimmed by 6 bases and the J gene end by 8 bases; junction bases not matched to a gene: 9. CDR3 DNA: TGTGCCAGCAGACCCCCCGGACAGGGATATTCACCCCTCCACTTT. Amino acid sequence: CASRPPGQGYSPLHF.

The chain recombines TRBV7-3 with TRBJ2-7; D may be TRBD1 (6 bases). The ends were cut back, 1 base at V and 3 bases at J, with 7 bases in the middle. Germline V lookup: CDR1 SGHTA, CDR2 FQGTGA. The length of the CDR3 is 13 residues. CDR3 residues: CASSLKQGYEQYF. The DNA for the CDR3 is TGTGCCAGCAGCTTAAAACAGGGCTACGAGCAGTACTTC.

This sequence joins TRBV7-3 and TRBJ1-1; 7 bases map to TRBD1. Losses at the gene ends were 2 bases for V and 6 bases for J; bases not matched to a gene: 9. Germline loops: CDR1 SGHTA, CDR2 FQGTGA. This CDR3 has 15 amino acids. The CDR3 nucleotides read TGTGCCAGCAGCTTATACCACAGGGGACTTTCTGAAGCTTTCTTT. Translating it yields CASSLYHRGLSEAFF.

CDR3 bases: TGTGCCAGTACCCTACGAGGAAGGGGAGGTGAAAAACTGTTTTTT. Its translation is CASTLRGRGGEKLFF. V usage is TRBV19 and J usage is TRBJ1-4; weak D call: TRBD1 (5 bases). V lost 7 bases, J lost 7 bases, and 19 bases lay in between. The CDR3 spans 15 residues. Germline V lookup: CDR1 LNHDA, CDR2 SQIVND (reference sequence).

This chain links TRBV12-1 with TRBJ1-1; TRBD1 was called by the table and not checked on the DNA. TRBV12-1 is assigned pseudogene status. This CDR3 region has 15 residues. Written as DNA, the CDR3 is TGTGCCAGCAGCCGCCGGGACAGGGGGAACACTGAAGCTTTCTTT. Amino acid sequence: CASSRRDRGNTEAFF.

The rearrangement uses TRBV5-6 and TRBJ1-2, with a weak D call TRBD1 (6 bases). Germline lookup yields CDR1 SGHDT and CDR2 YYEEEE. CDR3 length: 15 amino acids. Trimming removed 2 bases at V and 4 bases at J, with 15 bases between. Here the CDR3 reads CASSFMGAMGYGYTF. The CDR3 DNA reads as TGTGCCAGCAGCTTCATGGGGGCAATGGGCTATGGCTACACCTTC. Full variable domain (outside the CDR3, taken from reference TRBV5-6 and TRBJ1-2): DAGVTQSPTHLIKTRGQQVTLRCSPKSGHDTVSWYQQALGQGPQFIFQYYEEEERQRGNFPDRFSGHQFPNYSSELNVNALLLGDSALYLCASSFMGAMGYGYTFGSGTRLTVV.

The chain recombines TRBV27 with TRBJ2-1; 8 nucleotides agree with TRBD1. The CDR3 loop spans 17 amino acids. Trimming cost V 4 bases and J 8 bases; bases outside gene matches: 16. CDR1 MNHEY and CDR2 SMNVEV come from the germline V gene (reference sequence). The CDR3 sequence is CASSYHHRGFDMDEQFF. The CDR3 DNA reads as TGTGCCAGCAGTTACCACCACAGGGGGTTTGATATGGATGAGCAGTTCTTC.

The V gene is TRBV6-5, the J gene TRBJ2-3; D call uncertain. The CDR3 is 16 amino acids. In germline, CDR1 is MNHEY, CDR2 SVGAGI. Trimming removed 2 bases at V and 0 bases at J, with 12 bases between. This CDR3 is CASSYETPFSTDTQYF. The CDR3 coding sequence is TGTGCCAGCAGTTACGAGACACCCTTTAGCACAGATACGCAGTATTTT.

As DNA, the CDR3 is TGTGCCAGCAGTTTCCCGACTGGAGAGCAGTTCTTC. Amino acid sequence: CASSFPTGEQFF. The chain recombines TRBV6-6 with TRBJ2-1, with D unresolved. Trimming stripped 4 bases from V and 10 bases from J, with 11 bases between. There are 12 residues in the CDR3. Germline lookup yields CDR1 MNHNY and CDR2 SVGAGI (reference sequence).

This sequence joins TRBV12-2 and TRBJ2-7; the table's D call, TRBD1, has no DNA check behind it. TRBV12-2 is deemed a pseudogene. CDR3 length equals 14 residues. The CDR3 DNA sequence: TGTGCAAGTCGCTTAGTGGACAGTCCCTACGAGCAGTACTTC. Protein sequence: CASRLVDSPYEQYF.

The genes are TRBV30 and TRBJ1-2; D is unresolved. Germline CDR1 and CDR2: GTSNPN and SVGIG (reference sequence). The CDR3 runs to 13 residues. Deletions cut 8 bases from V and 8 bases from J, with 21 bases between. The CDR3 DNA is TGTGCCGGAGGGAACAGCAGCTATGTAGGCTACACCTTC. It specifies CAGGNSSYVGYTF.

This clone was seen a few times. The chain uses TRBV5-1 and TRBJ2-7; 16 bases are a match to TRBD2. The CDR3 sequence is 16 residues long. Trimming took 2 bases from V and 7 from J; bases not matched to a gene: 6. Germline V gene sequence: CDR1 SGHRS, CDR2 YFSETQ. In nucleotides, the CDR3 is TGCGCCAGCAGCTTCGAAGGGACTAGCGGGAGGGGGGAGCAGTACTTC. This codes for CASSFEGTSGRGEQYF.